This T cell receptor (beta chain) stems from a study of T cells in Graves' hyperthyroidism and ophthalmopathy. Turning to the study itself: Before treatment of any kind, peripheral blood was taken at initial diagnosis. Study results and limitations: A model of 13 V-J features distinguished ophthalmopathy from stable hyperthyroidism. Blood also contained most expanded thyroid clonotypes above 0.001.

RNA transcripts yielded amplified TCR beta CDR3 regions. TCR CDR3 underwent first-round RT-PCR with the HTBI primer set. TCRdb processed the multiplex PCR reads anew with MiXCR; each CDR3 protein has one entry. The sample consists of roughly 400,000 distinct CDR3 sequences, about an eighth of them appearing once. Thyroid ultrasound and orbital computed tomography, with clinical symptoms and serum thyroxine and TRAb, informed diagnoses. This clonotype was recorded many times. What it recognizes is unknown. The clonotype originates from a man aged 50 to 59 with Graves' ophthalmopathy. The specimen sequenced was blood.

The CDR3 spells CSARDLVSGNTEAFF. The CDR3 nucleotides read TGCAGTGCTAGAGATCTGGTCAGTGGGAACACTGAAGCTTTCTTT. The chain is built from TRBV20-1 and TRBJ1-1; no clear D. The germline V gene has CDR1 DFQATT and CDR2 SNEGSKA (reference sequence). Trimming pared 0 bases from V and 1 base from J, leaving 12 bases between. The CDR3 length is 15 residues.